Sequencing of this T cell receptor (beta chain) was carried out in a study of T cells in Graves' hyperthyroidism and ophthalmopathy. TCR beta CDR3 regions were amplified from RNA. First-round RT-PCR with HTBI primers amplified the TCR CDR3 region. Each CDR3 protein is one row after TCRdb ran MiXCR on the multiplex PCR reads. Of about 380,000 distinct CDR3 sequences in the sample, about 15% were seen once. Graves' hyperthyroidism qualified as stable when ophthalmopathy did not progress within 18 months. Newly diagnosed patients aged 18 to 65 had hyperthyroidism of under 2 months' duration. Patients showing uncontrolled infection, other autoimmune disease, pregnancy or lactation were ineligible. Sequences were obtained from blood. The clonotype was recovered from a woman aged 55-69 years with Graves' hyperthyroidism.

CDR3 in amino acids: CASFAGAQANYGYTF. Here the CDR3 DNA reads TGTGCCAGCTTTGCGGGGGCGCAGGCTAACTATGGCTACACCTTC. This sequence joins TRBV7-9 and TRBJ1-2; D possibly corresponds to TRBD1 (6 bases). Looked up from germline, CDR1 is SEHNR and CDR2 is FQNEAQ (reference sequence). Trimming cost V 8 bases and J 0 bases, with 16 bases left between them. The CDR3 has 15 residues.